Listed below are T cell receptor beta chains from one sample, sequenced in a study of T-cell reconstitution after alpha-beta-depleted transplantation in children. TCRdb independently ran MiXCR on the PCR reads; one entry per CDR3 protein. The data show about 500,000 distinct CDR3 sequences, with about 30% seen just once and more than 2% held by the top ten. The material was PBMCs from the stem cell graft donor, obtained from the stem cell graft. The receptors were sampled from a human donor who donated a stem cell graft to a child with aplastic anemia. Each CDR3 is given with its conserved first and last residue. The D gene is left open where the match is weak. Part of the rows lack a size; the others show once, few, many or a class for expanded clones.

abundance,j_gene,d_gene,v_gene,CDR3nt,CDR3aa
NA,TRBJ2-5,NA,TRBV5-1,TGCGCCAGCAACAGCGGCAGGATTCAAGAGGCCCAGTACTTC,CASNSGRIQEAQYF
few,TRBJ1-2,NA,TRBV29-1,TGCAGCGTTGGACTACATAGAAAGGGTGGCTACACCTTC,CSVGLHRKGGYTF
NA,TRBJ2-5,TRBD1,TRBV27,TGTGCCAGCAGTTTGATAGGGACAGGGGAGACCCAGTACTTC,CASSLIGTGETQYF
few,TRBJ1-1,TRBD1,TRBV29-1,TGCAGCGTACTGGGACAGGGCGCCCGAGACACTGAAGCTTTCTTT,CSVLGQGARDTEAFF
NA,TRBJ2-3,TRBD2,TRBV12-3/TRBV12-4,TGTGCCAGCAGTTCGACTAGCGGGAGGTTTGGAGATACGCAGTATTTT,CASSSTSGRFGDTQYF
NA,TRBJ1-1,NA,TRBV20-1,TGCAGTGTCGTACACTCACAACCTGAAGCTTTCTTT,CSVVHSQPEAFF
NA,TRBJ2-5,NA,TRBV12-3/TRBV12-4,TGTGCCAGCAGATGGGGGGACGGAGCCGCTCAGTACTTC,CASRWGDGAAQYF
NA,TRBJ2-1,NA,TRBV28,TGTGCCAGCAGGCACTATCCCGGGGTCCCTGGGAATGAGCAGTTCTTC,CASRHYPGVPGNEQFF
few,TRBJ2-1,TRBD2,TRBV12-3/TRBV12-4,TGTGCCAGCTCCCGGGCGGGAGCTCCCTACAATGAGCAGTTCTTC,CASSRAGAPYNEQFF
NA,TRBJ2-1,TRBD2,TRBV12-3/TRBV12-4,TGTGCCAGCAGTTTAGTAGCGGGAGTCAATGAGCAGTTCTTC,CASSLVAGVNEQFF
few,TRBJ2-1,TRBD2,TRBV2,TGTGCCAGCAAAACCACTAGCGGGAACGGGTATGAGCAGTTCTTC,CASKTTSGNGYEQFF
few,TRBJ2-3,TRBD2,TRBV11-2,TGTGCCAGCAGCTTAGGAGCGGGAGTACGGGGCGGCACAGATACGCAGTATTTT,CASSLGAGVRGGTDTQYF
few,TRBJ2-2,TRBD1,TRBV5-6,TGTGCCAGCAGCTCTACAGGGGGCTGGAACACCGGGGAGCTGTTTTTT,CASSSTGGWNTGELFF
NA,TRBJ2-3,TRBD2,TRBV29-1,TGCAGCGCGAGACTAGCGGGAGTGACAGATACGCAGTATTTT,CSARLAGVTDTQYF
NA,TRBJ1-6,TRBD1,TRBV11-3,TGTGCCAGCAGCCTCGGGACAGGGGTTTCACCCCTCCACTTT,CASSLGTGVSPLHF
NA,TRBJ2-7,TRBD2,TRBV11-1,TGTGCCAGCAGCCACATGGGTAGCGGGATTCCCGGTAAAAGCTCCTACGAGCAGTACTTC,CASSHMGSGIPGKSSYEQYF
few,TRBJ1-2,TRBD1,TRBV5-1,TGCGCCAGCAGCTTGGCCCCAGGGGGCAACTATGGCTACACCTTC,CASSLAPGGNYGYTF
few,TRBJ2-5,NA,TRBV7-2,TGTGCCAGCAGCTTACCGGGCTACTTAGGAGAGACCCAGTACTTC,CASSLPGYLGETQYF
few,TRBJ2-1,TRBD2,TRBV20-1,TGCAGTGCGTTAGCGGGGGCCTACAATGAGCAGTTCTTC,CSALAGAYNEQFF
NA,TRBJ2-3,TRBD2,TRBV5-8,TGTGCCAGCAGCCCAATTGCGGGGGTCCCCCGCACAGATACGCAGTATTTT,CASSPIAGVPRTDTQYF
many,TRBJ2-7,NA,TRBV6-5,TGTGCCAGCAGTTACGGCAGGGGGGTTTACGAGCAGTACTTC,CASSYGRGVYEQYF
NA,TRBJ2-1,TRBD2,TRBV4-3,TGCGCCAGCAGACCGGGACTAGCGCCCTACAATGAGCAGTTCTTC,CASRPGLAPYNEQFF
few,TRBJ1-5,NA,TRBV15,TGTGCCACCAGCAGATCTCGAAACCGGCCCCAGCATTTT,CATSRSRNRPQHF
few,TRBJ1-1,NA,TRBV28,TGTGCCAGCAGTGCGGCCCACACTGAAGCTTTCTTT,CASSAAHTEAFF
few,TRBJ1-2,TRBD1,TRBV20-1,TGCAGTGCTAACAGACAGGGGATGGGCTACACCTTC,CSANRQGMGYTF
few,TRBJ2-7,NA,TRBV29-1,TGCAGCGTTGTTTGGGCCGGACGTAACTACGAGCAGTACTTC,CSVVWAGRNYEQYF
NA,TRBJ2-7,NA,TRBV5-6,TGTGCCAGCAGCGTCGGGAGTTACTACGAGCAGTACTTC,CASSVGSYYEQYF
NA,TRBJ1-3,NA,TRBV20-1,TGCAGTGCTAGGGGCCGGGGAAACACCATATATTTT,CSARGRGNTIYF
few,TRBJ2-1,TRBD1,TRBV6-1,TGTGCCAGCAGCCAAGCGACAGGGTCCCACAATGAGCAGTTCTTC,CASSQATGSHNEQFF
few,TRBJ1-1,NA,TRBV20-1,TGCAGTGCTACCCACCGGGGGAACATGAACACTGAAGCTTTCTTT,CSATHRGNMNTEAFF
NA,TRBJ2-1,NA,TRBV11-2,TGTGCCAGCAGCTTAGGGGAAGGCGGGCGTGAGCAGTTCTTC,CASSLGEGGREQFF
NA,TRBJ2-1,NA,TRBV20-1,TGCAGTGCTAAGCGGTACTCCTACAATGAGCAGTTCTTC,CSAKRYSYNEQFF
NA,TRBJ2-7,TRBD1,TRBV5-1,TGCGCCAGCAGCTTCGATGGGACAGGGGGGTACGAGCAGTACTTC,CASSFDGTGGYEQYF
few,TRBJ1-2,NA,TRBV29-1,TGCAGCGTTGAACGGATCACAGGCTACACCTTC,CSVERITGYTF
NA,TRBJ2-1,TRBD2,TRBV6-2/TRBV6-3,TGTGCCAGCAGTTACTCGAATTGGGGAGGGGATGAGCAGTTCTTC,CASSYSNWGGDEQFF
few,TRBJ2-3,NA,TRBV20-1,TGCAGTGCTATTAACAGGGAAGGTACGCAGTATTTT,CSAINREGTQYF
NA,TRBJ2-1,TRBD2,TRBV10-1,TGCGCCAGCAGTCCTAGCGGGAGGACCGATGAGCAGTTCTTC,CASSPSGRTDEQFF
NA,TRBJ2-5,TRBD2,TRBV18,TGTGCCAGCTCACCAACCGGACTAGCGCCGAAGACCCAGTACTTC,CASSPTGLAPKTQYF
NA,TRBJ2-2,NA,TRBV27,TGTGCCAGCAGTTTGATGGAGGGGGCGGCCGGGGAGCTGTTTTTT,CASSLMEGAAGELFF
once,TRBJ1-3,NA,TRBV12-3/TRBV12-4,TGTGCCAGCACCCGGGACTCTGGAAACACCATATATTTT,CASTRDSGNTIYF